This T cell receptor (beta chain) was sequenced for a study of type 1 and type 2 diabetes patients. As for the study in general: Participants included type 1 and type 2 diabetes patients plus nondiabetic controls. CD4+ or CD8+ T cells were positively selected from PBMCs with microbeads. Across the study, under 25 million paired-end reads were produced.

Overall study results and limits: Type 2 diabetes repertoires were more diverse than type 1 diabetes repertoires.

The CDR3 is 14 amino acids. V dropped 6 bases and J dropped 6; count of bases not matched to a gene: 8. The germline CDR1 and CDR2 sequences are SGHTA and FQGNSA. Genomic DNA was the PCR template. Multiplex PCR with 30 forward and 13 reverse primers amplified the TCR beta CDR3. TCRdb reanalysed the multiplex PCR reads using MiXCR and keeps one entry per CDR3 protein. Seen here are fewer than 300,000 distinct CDR3 sequences, approximately 45% observed once, and the top ten hold about 13%. As regards this clonotype: Its antigen is not known. This clone may be a read error of a much larger clone one base away.

Sequenced material: peripheral blood mononuclear cells (PBMCs). The source of this sequence is a man between 18 and 29 years old with type 2 diabetes. This chain connects TRBV7-2 to TRBJ2-1; 7 bases line up with TRBD1. DNA for the CDR3: TGTGCCAGCAGTGACGGGGCAGGGGGCAATGAGCAGTTCTTC. Its protein is CASSDGAGGNEQFF.